These 25 T cell receptor beta chains came from one sample sequenced in a study of sequential checkpoint blockade in melanoma. Produced via immunoSEQ multiplex PCR; TCRdb's table is partial and in-frame only. The sample has 15,000 to 25,000 clones; approximately 85% are singletons. Treatment meaning: randomized to nivolumab then ipilimumab (arm A) or the reverse (arm B). The starting material was CD8+ T cells sorted from blood (inferred from file names), obtained from a patient given nivolumab and ipilimumab in sequence. These receptors were collected from a human donor with melanoma.

This chain links TRBV29-1 with TRBJ1-1; 7 positions agree with TRBD1. J lost 3 bases, V lost 5 bases, and 9 bases had no gene match. CDR3 length equals 14 residues. CDR1 is SQVTM, CDR2 ANQGSEA, per germline. The CDR3 loop is CSVPSGTGDTEAFF. CDR3 sequence (DNA): TGCAGCGTTCCCTCCGGTACAGGGGACACTGAAGCTTTCTTT. Drawing the rest from reference TRBV29-1 and TRBJ1-1, the complete variable domain is SAVISQKPSRDICQRGTSLTIQCQVDSQVTMMFWYRQQPGQSLTLIATANQGSEATYESGFVIDKFPISRPNLTFSTLTVSNMSPEDSSIYLCSVPSGTGDTEAFFGQGTRLTVV.

The V call is TRBV18, the J call TRBJ2-2; possibly TRBD1 for D (5 bases). This CDR3 has 16 residues. Trimming stripped 3 bases from V and 0 bases from J, with 11 bases between. In germline, CDR1 is KGHSH, CDR2 LQKENI. This chain's CDR3 is CASSPTADTNTGELFF. CDR3 DNA sequence: TGTGCCAGCTCACCTACGGCGGACACGAACACCGGGGAGCTGTTTTTT. Together with reference TRBV18 and TRBJ2-2, the CDR3 gives the full variable domain: NAGVMQNPRHLVRRRGQEARLRCSPMKGHSHVYWYRQLPEEGLKFMVYLQKENIIDESGMPKERFSAEFPKEGPSILRIQQVVRGDSAAYFCASSPTADTNTGELFFGEGSRLTVL.

The J gene is TRBJ2-5, the V gene TRBV27, with TRBD1 matching 8 bases. The CDR3 extends over 15 amino acids. V dropped 3 bases and J dropped 5; count of bases not matched to a gene: 8. CDR1 MNHEY and CDR2 SMNVEV come from the germline V gene (reference sequence). The CDR3 region has the DNA TGTGCCAGCAGTTTGGCGACAGGGGCTGGGGAGACCCAGTACTTC. This encodes CASSLATGAGETQYF.

This clone was recorded a few times. The V gene is TRBV4-3, the J gene TRBJ1-1, with TRBD1 matching over 10 bases. V lost 0 bases and J lost 7; bases outside the gene matches: 5. CDR1 is LGHNA and CDR2 is YSLEER in the germline V gene. The CDR3 spans 15 residues. The CDR3 coding sequence is TGCGCCAGCAGCCAAGACCGACAGGGGGCGGTTGAAGCTTTCTTT. Translated, it gives CASSQDRQGAVEAFF.

The V call is TRBV5-6, the J call TRBJ2-7, with D perhaps TRBD2 (6 bases). Germline-derived CDR1 and CDR2 are SGHDT and YYEEEE. The CDR3 runs 13 residues. Trimming removed 0 bases at V and 6 bases at J, with 10 bases between. CDR3 nucleotides: TGTGCCAGCAGCTTGGTTGCGGGGAGCGAGCAGTACTTC. Amino acids: CASSLVAGSEQYF.

This clone was counted a few times. The chain employs TRBV7-9 and TRBJ2-5; D might be TRBD1 (5 bases). TRBJ2-7 explains the end of the DNA better; the J call may be wrong. This CDR3 contains 13 residues. Germline values: CDR1 SEHNR, CDR2 FQNEAQ (reference sequence). In DNA form, the CDR3 reads TGTGCCAGCAGCACCAGCCAGGGCTCCGAGCAGTACTTC. Protein: CASSTSQGSEQYF.

Written as DNA, the CDR3 is TGTGCCAGCAGTCACGTTACCAGGACAGATAACACCGGGGAGCTGTTTTTT. Protein sequence: CASSHVTRTDNTGELFF. J is TRBJ2-2 and V is TRBV28; D is possibly TRBD1 (6 bases). With 5 bases removed from V and 2 bases from J, the gap between germline ends came to 18 bases. The CDR3 is made up of 17 amino acids. Germline CDR1 and CDR2: MDHEN and SYDVKM.

V and J are TRBV4-1 and TRBJ2-7; possible D gene TRBD2, 5 bases. Germline V lookup: CDR1 MGHRA, CDR2 YSYEKL. Trimming cost V 1 base and J 3 bases, with 7 bases left between them. CDR3 size: 13 residues. The CDR3 is CASSQGTDYEQYF. CDR3 DNA: TGCGCCAGCAGCCAAGGGACTGACTACGAGCAGTACTTC.

This chain uses TRBV6-1 with TRBJ2-7; TRBD1 agrees at 9 bases. The J segment lost 6 bases and the V segment lost 4 bases, leaving 7 bases of the junction unmatched. CDR1 is MNHNS, CDR2 SASEGT, per germline. There are 14 residues in the CDR3. CDR3 sequence reads: CASSGPRTGVEQYF. CDR3 DNA sequence: TGTGCCAGCAGTGGTCCCCGGACAGGGGTCGAGCAGTACTTC.

CDR3 protein: CASSYSRLADTGELFF. The CDR3 DNA reads as TGTGCCAGCAGTTACTCTCGTCTAGCGGACACCGGGGAGCTGTTTTTT. The chain has TRBV6-5 and TRBJ2-2; TRBD2 aligns across 7 bases. This CDR3 region has 16 residues. Looked up from germline, CDR1 is MNHEY and CDR2 is SVGAGI. The trim removed 0 bases at V and 3 bases at J, leaving 4 bases unmatched.

The gene calls are TRBV27 and TRBJ2-5; 8 nucleotides align to TRBD2. Germline V CDR1 and CDR2: MNHEY, SMNVEV (reference sequence). The CDR3 is made up of 14 amino acids. The V and J ends lost 6 bases and 5 bases, in that order; junction bases with no gene match: 8. The DNA for the CDR3 is TGTGCCAGCAGGGATAGCGGGGTTCGGGAGACCCAGTACTTC. Translating gives CASRDSGVRETQYF.

The chain employs TRBV4-2 and TRBJ2-7; 10 bases line up with TRBD2. The length of the CDR3 is 15 residues. Trimming took 1 base from V and 1 from J; bases not matched to a gene: 1. CDR1 is LGHNA and CDR2 is YNFKEQ in the germline V gene. The CDR3 nucleotides are TGTGCCAGCAGCCAAGTAGCGGGGGGATCCTACGAGCAGTACTTC. Its translation is CASSQVAGGSYEQYF.

The chain employs TRBV19 and TRBJ2-1, with 9 nucleotides matching TRBD1. Germline V lookup: CDR1 LNHDA, CDR2 SQIVND (reference sequence). The CDR3 runs to 15 residues. V gave up 4 bases and J gave up 9 bases; unmatched junction bases: 10. The CDR3 sequence: CASSTNSGQGSEQFF. CDR3 coding DNA: TGTGCCAGTAGTACAAATTCAGGACAGGGGAGTGAGCAGTTCTTC.

The genes are TRBV9 and TRBJ2-1; maybe TRBD1 (6 bases). Germline CDR1 SGDLS, CDR2 YYNGEE. This CDR3 is built from 15 residues. V was cut by 4 bases and J by 5 bases, with 16 bases left in between. The CDR3 DNA reads TGTGCCAGCAGCCCCCGGAGGACAGCGGACAATGAGCAGTTCTTC. It specifies CASSPRRTADNEQFF. Full variable domain (remainder filled in from reference TRBV9 and TRBJ2-1): DSGVTQTPKHLITATGQRVTLRCSPRSGDLSVYWYQQSLDQGLQFLIQYYNGEERAKGNILERFSAQQFPDLHSELNLSSLELGDSALYFCASSPRRTADNEQFFGPGTRLTVL.

The V and J genes are TRBV7-9 and TRBJ2-1, with D maybe TRBD1 (5 bases). Trimming removed 5 bases at V and 5 bases at J, with 13 bases between. This CDR3 spans 14 amino acids. Germline CDR1 reads SEHNR; CDR2 reads FQNEAQ (reference sequence). The chain's CDR3 is CASSPQGGHNEQFF. The CDR3 DNA sequence: TGTGCCAGCAGCCCTCAGGGTGGTCACAATGAGCAGTTCTTC. Full variable domain (rest looked up from reference TRBV7-9 and TRBJ2-1): DTGVSQNPRHKITKRGQNVTFRCDPISEHNRLYWYRQTLGQGPEFLTYFQNEAQLEKSRLLSDRFSAERPKGSFSTLEIQRTEQGDSAMYLCASSPQGGHNEQFFGPGTRLTVL.

This chain links TRBV4-3 with TRBJ1-2; D possibly corresponds to TRBD1 (6 bases). CDR3 size: 18 residues. The ends were cut back, 0 bases at V and 7 bases at J, with 24 bases in the middle. Germline values: CDR1 LGHNA, CDR2 YSLEER. CDR3 protein: CASSQDSAGQSFRLGYTF. The CDR3 DNA sequence: TGCGCCAGCAGCCAAGACTCCGCCGGACAGTCCTTCCGCCTTGGCTACACCTTC.

The CDR3 DNA is TGTGCCAGTAGTATGGTGGACAGGGGCAATTCACCCCTCCACTTT. This codes for CASSMVDRGNSPLHF. The chain uses TRBV19 and TRBJ1-6; 9 bases align to TRBD1. This CDR3 has 15 amino acids. V was pared by 3 bases and J by 7 bases, with 4 bases of the junction left unmatched. CDR1 LNHDA and CDR2 SQIVND come from the germline V gene (reference sequence). Full variable domain (outside the CDR3, taken from reference TRBV19 and TRBJ1-6): DGGITQSPKYLFRKEGQNVTLSCEQNLNHDAMYWYRQDPGQGLRLIYYSQIVNDFQKGDIAEGYSVSREKKESFPLTVTSAQKNPTAFYLCASSMVDRGNSPLHFGNGTRLTVT.

This clone was seen just once. V and J are TRBV27 and TRBJ1-2; D is perhaps TRBD1 (5 bases). Germline assignment: CDR1 MNHEY and CDR2 SMNVEV (reference sequence). The CDR3 runs to 14 residues. The V gene lost 5 bases and the J gene lost 5 bases, with 15 bases spanning the gap. The CDR3 spells CASSPSTASYGYTF. Here the CDR3 DNA reads TGTGCCAGCAGTCCTTCGACAGCCTCATATGGCTACACCTTC.

This sequence joins TRBV29-1 and TRBJ2-1; D is perhaps TRBD1 (5 bases). CDR3 length: 14 residues. The V and J ends lost 1 base and 6 bases respectively, with 13 bases between them. The germline V gene encodes CDR1 SQVTM and CDR2 ANQGSEA. CDR3: CSVEGAGIPNEQFF. In DNA form, the CDR3 reads TGCAGCGTTGAAGGGGCAGGGATCCCCAATGAGCAGTTCTTC.

The chain joins TRBV2 to TRBJ2-2; 8 bases agree with TRBD2. V lost 5 bases to trimming and J lost 8 bases; unmatched junction nucleotides: 1. Germline V gene sequence: CDR1 SNHLY, CDR2 FYNNEI. The CDR3 covers 12 residues. This CDR3 is CASSRLAGELFF. As DNA, the CDR3 is TGTGCCAGCAGTCGACTAGCGGGGGAGCTGTTTTTT.

The chain has TRBV19 and TRBJ2-1; 13 positions match TRBD2. The CDR3 runs 15 residues. J was trimmed by 6 bases and V by 4 bases; bases with no gene match: 3. CDR1 LNHDA and CDR2 SQIVND come from the germline V gene (reference sequence). This CDR3 is CASSKTSGGFNEQFF. CDR3 sequence (DNA): TGTGCCAGTAGTAAGACTAGCGGGGGGTTCAATGAGCAGTTCTTC.

V gene TRBV6-5 combines with J gene TRBJ2-7; 10 bases match TRBD1. In germline, CDR1 is MNHEY, CDR2 SVGAGI. The trim removed 6 bases at V and 3 bases at J, leaving 8 bases unmatched. This CDR3 has 15 residues. The DNA of the CDR3 is TGTGCCAGCAGATGGACCGGGACAGGGGTCTACGAGCAGTACTTC. Translating gives CASRWTGTGVYEQYF.

As DNA, the CDR3 is TGTGCCAGCAGCTTAGAGGGGAAGGACATTCAGTACTTC. Protein product: CASSLEGKDIQYF. The V gene is TRBV7-8, the J gene TRBJ2-4, with a weak D call TRBD1 (5 bases). The V end was cut by 1 base, the J end by 8 bases, with 9 bases between. From germline, CDR1 is SGHVS and CDR2 FQNEAQ. This CDR3 is built from 13 residues.

The V and J genes are TRBV5-4 and TRBJ2-1, with D possibly TRBD2 on 6 matching bases. This CDR3 has 17 amino acids. Germline CDR1 is SGHNT and CDR2 is YYREEE (reference sequence). V was trimmed by 2 bases and J by 4 bases, leaving 19 bases between them. The CDR3 nucleotides are TGTGCCAGCAGCTTCGACGAGGACTACTCGTCTTACAATGAGCAGTTCTTC. Translation: CASSFDEDYSSYNEQFF. The full variable domain, completed using reference TRBV5-4 and TRBJ2-1, is ETGVTQSPTHLIKTRGQQVTLRCSSQSGHNTVSWYQQALGQGPQFIFQYYREEENGRGNFPPRFSGLQFPNYSSELNVNALELDDSALYLCASSFDEDYSSYNEQFFGPGTRLTVL.

This chain connects TRBV5-1 to TRBJ1-6; a weak D match, TRBD1 (5 bases). CDR3 size: 16 residues. V was shortened by 0 bases and J by 6 bases, with 13 bases between the two germline ends. Germline CDR1 is SGHRS and CDR2 is YFSETQ. The CDR3 region is CASSLESQGPNSPLHF. CDR3 coding DNA: TGCGCCAGCAGCTTGGAAAGTCAGGGCCCTAATTCACCCCTCCACTTT.